This T cell receptor beta chain was identified in a study of cytomegalovirus exposure and HLA in healthy donors. Primers for the PCR totalled 60 Vbeta and 13 Jbeta. Generated by immunoSEQ multiplex PCR, the TCRdb table keeps only in-frame clones and is missing some. The sample gives about 130,000 clones, around 77% of which show up once; approximately 4.8% is in the top ten. Points from the study as a whole: A list of more than 150 TCR beta chains associated with cytomegalovirus was given. CMV serostatus was the only recorded immune exposure for donors.

Trimming removed 7 bases from V and 0 bases from J, with 10 bases in between. Germline V gives CDR1 MNHEY, CDR2 SVGAGI. The CDR3 runs 15 residues. This clone occurred once. Its antigen is not known. This rearrangement joins TRBV6-5 to TRBJ2-6; no clear D. This clonotype originated in a man younger than 40 in good health. The sample comprised PBMCs. Here the CDR3 reads CASNKDNSGANVLTF. CDR3 bases: TGTGCCAGCAACAAAGATAACTCTGGGGCCAACGTCCTGACTTTC.